This paragraph reports one T cell receptor (beta chain). TCRalpha and TCRbeta cDNA went through two nested PCRs of around 15 and 9 cycles. TCRdb reprocessed the 5' RACE reads and keeps a single row for each CDR3 protein, giving no DNA. Its clone listing holds around 370,000 distinct CDR3 sequences. CDR1 and CDR2 (germline): SGHRS, YFSETQ. The CDR3 covers 17 residues. These data originate in a study of monozygotic twins with inflammatory bowel disease. J is TRBJ2-2 and V is TRBV5-1; TCRdb calls TRBD1, which cannot be checked without DNA. The clonotype comes from a human donor with ulcerative colitis or Crohn's disease, or a healthy co-twin of an affected twin (not recorded which). Sequenced input: blood. CDR3 residues: CASSLEAFPSQGGELFF.